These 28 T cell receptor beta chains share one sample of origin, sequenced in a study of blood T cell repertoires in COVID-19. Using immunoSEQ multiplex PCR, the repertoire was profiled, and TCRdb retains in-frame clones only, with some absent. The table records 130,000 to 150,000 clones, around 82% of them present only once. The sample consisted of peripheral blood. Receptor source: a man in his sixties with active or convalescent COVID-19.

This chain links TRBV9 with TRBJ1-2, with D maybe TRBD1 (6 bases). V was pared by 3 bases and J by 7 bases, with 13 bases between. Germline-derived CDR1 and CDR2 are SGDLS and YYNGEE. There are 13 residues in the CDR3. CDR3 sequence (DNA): TGTGCCAGCAGCGCAGGGGTGTTAGGTGGCTACACCTTC. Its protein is CASSAGVLGGYTF.

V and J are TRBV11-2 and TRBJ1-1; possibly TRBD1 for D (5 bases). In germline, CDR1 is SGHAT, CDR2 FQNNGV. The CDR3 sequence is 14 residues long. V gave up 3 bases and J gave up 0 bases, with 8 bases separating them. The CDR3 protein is CASSFKGLNTEAFF. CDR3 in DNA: TGTGCCAGCAGCTTTAAGGGGTTGAACACTGAAGCTTTCTTT.

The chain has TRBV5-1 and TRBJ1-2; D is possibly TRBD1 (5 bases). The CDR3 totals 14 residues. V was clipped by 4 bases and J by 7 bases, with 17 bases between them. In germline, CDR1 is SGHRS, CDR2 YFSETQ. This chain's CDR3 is CASSVSGTSGGYTF. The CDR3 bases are TGCGCCAGCAGCGTATCCGGGACTTCGGGTGGCTACACCTTC. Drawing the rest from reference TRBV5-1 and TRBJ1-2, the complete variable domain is KAGVTQTPRYLIKTRGQQVTLSCSPISGHRSVSWYQQTPGQGLQFLFEYFSETQRNKGNFPGRFSGRQFSNSRSEMNVSTLELGDSALYLCASSVSGTSGGYTFGSGTRLTVV.

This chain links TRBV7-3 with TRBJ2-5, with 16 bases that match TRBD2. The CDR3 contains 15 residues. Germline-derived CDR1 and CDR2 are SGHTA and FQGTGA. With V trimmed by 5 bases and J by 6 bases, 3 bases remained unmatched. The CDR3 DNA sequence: TGTGCCAGCAGCCCGGGACTAGCGGGGGGGAAGACCCAGTACTTC. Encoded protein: CASSPGLAGGKTQYF. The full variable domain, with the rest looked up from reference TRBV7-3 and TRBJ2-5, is GAGVSQTPSNKVTEKGKYVELRCDPISGHTALYWYRQSLGQGPEFLIYFQGTGAADDSGLPNDRFFAVRPEGSVSTLKIQRTERGDSAVYLCASSPGLAGGKTQYFGPGTRLLVL.

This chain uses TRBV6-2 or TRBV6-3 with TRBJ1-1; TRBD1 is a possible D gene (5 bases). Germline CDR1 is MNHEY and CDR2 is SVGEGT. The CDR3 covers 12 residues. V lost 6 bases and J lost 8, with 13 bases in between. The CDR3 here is CASSPPRGEAFF. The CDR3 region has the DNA TGTGCCAGCAGCCCCCCACGGGGGGAAGCTTTCTTT.

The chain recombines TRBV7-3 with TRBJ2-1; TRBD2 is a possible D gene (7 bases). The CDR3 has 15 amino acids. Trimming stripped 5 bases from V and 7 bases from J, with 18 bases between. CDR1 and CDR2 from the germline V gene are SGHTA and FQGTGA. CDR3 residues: CASSHRVGRGNEQFF. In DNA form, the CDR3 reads TGTGCCAGCAGCCACCGGGTTGGGAGGGGGAATGAGCAGTTCTTC.

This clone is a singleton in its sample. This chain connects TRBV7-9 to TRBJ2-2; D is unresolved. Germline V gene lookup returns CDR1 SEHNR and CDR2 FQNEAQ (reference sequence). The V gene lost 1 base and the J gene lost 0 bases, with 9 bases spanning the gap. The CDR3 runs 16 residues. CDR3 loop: CASSLVGRTNTGELFF. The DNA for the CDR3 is TGTGCCAGCAGCTTAGTGGGCCGTACGAACACCGGGGAGCTGTTTTTT.

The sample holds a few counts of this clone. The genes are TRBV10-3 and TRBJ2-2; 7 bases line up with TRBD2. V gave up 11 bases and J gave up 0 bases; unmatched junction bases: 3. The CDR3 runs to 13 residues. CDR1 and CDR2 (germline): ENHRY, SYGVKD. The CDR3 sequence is CAGGGSNTGELFF. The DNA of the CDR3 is TGTGCCGGCGGGGGATCGAACACCGGGGAGCTGTTTTTT.

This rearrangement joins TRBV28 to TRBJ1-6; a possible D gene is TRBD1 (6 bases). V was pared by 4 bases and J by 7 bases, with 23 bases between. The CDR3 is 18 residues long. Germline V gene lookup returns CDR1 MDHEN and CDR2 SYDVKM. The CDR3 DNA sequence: TGTGCCAGCAGTTCGAGTTCCGGGGGGCGCTACAGCAATTCACCCCTCCACTTT. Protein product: CASSSSSGGRYSNSPLHF.

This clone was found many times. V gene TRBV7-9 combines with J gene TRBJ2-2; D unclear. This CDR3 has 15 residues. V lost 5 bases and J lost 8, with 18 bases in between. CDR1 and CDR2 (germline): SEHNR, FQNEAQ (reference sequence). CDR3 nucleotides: TGTGCCAGCAGCCCTCCCCCCCGGTTCGGTGGGGAGCTGTTTTTT. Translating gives CASSPPPRFGGELFF.

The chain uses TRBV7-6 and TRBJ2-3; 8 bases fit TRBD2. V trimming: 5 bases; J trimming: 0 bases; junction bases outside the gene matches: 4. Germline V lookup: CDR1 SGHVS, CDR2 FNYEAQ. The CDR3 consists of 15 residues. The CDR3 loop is CASSLSGISTDTQYF. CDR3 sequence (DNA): TGTGCCAGCAGCCTTAGCGGGATTAGCACAGATACGCAGTATTTT.

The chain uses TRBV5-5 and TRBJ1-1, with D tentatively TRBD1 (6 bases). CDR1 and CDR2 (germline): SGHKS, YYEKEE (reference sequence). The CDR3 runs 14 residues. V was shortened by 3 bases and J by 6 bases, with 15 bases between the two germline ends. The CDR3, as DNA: TGTGCCAGCAGCTCCGCGGGGGGCGGTCCTGAAGCTTTCTTT. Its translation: CASSSAGGGPEAFF.

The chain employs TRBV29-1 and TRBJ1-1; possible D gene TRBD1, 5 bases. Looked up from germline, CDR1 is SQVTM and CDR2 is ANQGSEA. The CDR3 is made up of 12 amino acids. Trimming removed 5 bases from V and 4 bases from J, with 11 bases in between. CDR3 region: CSVRRGGTEAFF. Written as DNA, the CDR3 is TGCAGCGTTCGGCGGGGGGGCACTGAAGCTTTCTTT.

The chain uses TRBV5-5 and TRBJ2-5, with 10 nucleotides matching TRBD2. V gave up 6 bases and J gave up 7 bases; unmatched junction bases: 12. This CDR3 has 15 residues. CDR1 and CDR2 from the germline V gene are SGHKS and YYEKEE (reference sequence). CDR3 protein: CASNFLAGGLGTQYF. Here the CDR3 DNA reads TGTGCCAGCAACTTTTTAGCGGGAGGCCTCGGGACCCAGTACTTC.

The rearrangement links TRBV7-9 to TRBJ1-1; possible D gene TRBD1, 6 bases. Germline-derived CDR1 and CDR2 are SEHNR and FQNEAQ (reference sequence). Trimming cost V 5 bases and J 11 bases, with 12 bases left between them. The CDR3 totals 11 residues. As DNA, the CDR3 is TGTGCCAGCAGCGACAGGTACGCGGCTTTCTTT. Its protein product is CASSDRYAAFF. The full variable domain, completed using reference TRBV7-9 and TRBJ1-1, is DTGVSQNPRHKITKRGQNVTFRCDPISEHNRLYWYRQTLGQGPEFLTYFQNEAQLEKSRLLSDRFSAERPKGSFSTLEIQRTEQGDSAMYLCASSDRYAAFFGQGTRLTVV.

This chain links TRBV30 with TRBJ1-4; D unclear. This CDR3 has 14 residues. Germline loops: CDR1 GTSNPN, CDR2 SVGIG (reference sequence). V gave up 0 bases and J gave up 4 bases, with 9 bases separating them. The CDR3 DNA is TGTGCCTGGAGTGTAGAGGACTATAATGAAAAACTGTTTTTT. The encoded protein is CAWSVEDYNEKLFF.

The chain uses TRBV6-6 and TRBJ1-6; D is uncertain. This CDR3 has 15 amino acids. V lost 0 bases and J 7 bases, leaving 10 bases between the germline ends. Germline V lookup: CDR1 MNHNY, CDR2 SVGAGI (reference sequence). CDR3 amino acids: CASSYSTRENSPLHF. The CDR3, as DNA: TGTGCCAGCAGTTACTCCACCCGAGAGAATTCACCCCTCCACTTT.

In DNA form, the CDR3 reads TGCAGCGTCGGACTAGCGGGAGATCAAGAGACCCAGTACTTC. Protein: CSVGLAGDQETQYF. The chain couples TRBV29-1 to TRBJ2-5, with TRBD2 matching over 13 bases. CDR1 and CDR2 from the germline V gene are SQVTM and ANQGSEA. J lost 2 bases, V lost 6 bases, and 3 bases had no gene match. The length of the CDR3 is 14 residues. Full variable domain (missing parts from reference TRBV29-1 and TRBJ2-5): SAVISQKPSRDICQRGTSLTIQCQVDSQVTMMFWYRQQPGQSLTLIATANQGSEATYESGFVIDKFPISRPNLTFSTLTVSNMSPEDSSIYLCSVGLAGDQETQYFGPGTRLLVL.

In DNA form, the CDR3 reads TGCGCCAGCAGCTTGGGGTGGGGGCCCGGGACGGAGCAGTACTTC. Its translation: CASSLGWGPGTEQYF. The gene calls are TRBV5-1 and TRBJ2-7; D may be TRBD1 (6 bases). From germline, CDR1 is SGHRS and CDR2 YFSETQ. V was clipped by 0 bases and J by 7 bases, with 17 bases between them. This CDR3 region has 15 residues.

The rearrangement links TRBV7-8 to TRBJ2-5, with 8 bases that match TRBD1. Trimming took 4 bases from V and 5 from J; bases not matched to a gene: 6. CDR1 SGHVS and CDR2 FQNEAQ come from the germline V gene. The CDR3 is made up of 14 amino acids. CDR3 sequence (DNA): TGTGCCAGCAGCTACCCAACAGGGGGGGAGACCCAGTACTTC. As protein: CASSYPTGGETQYF.

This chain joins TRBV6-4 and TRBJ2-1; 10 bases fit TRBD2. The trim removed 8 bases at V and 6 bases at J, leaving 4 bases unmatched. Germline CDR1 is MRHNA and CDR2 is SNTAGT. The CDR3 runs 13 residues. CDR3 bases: TGTGCCAGCGGGGCTAGCGGGAGCAATGAGCAGTTCTTC. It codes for CASGASGSNEQFF.

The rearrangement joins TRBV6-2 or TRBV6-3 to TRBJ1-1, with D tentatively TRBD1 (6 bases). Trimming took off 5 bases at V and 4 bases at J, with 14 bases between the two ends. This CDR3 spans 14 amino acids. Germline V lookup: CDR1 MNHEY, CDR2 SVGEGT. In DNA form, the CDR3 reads TGTGCCAGCAGTATAAGACAGGACGTCACTGAAGCTTTCTTT. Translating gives CASSIRQDVTEAFF.

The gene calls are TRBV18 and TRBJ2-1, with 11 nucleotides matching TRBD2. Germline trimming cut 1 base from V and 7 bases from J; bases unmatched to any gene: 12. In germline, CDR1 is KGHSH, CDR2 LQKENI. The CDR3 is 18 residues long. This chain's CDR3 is CASSPRVVSGRAGNEQFF. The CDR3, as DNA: TGTGCCAGCTCACCACGTGTTGTTAGCGGGAGGGCTGGGAATGAGCAGTTCTTC.

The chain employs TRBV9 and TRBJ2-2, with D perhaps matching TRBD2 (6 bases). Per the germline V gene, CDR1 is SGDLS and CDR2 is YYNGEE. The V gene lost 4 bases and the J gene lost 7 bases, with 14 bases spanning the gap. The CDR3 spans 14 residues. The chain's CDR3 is CASSLNTGGGELFF. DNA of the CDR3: TGTGCCAGCAGCCTCAATACCGGGGGCGGGGAGCTGTTTTTT. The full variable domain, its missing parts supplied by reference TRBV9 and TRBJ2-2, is DSGVTQTPKHLITATGQRVTLRCSPRSGDLSVYWYQQSLDQGLQFLIQYYNGEERAKGNILERFSAQQFPDLHSELNLSSLELGDSALYFCASSLNTGGGELFFGEGSRLTVL.

Here the CDR3 reads CASSLDGGRASSTDTQYF. In nucleotides, the CDR3 is TGTGCCAGCAGCCTCGATGGCGGGAGGGCCTCGAGCACAGATACGCAGTATTTT. V and J are TRBV7-9 and TRBJ2-3, with 9 bases matching TRBD2. CDR1 is SEHNR, CDR2 FQNEAQ, per germline (reference sequence). The CDR3 has 18 amino acids. Trimming removed 5 bases from V and 0 bases from J; junction bases left unmatched: 12. The full variable domain, completed using reference TRBV7-9 and TRBJ2-3, is DTGVSQNPRHKITKRGQNVTFRCDPISEHNRLYWYRQTLGQGPEFLTYFQNEAQLEKSRLLSDRFSAERPKGSFSTLEIQRTEQGDSAMYLCASSLDGGRASSTDTQYFGPGTRLTVL.

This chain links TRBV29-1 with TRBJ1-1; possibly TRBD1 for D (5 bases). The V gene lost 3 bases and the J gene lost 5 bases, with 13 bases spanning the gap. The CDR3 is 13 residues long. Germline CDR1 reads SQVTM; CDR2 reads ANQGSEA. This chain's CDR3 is CSVEDGGETEAFF. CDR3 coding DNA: TGCAGCGTTGAGGACGGGGGAGAAACTGAAGCTTTCTTT.

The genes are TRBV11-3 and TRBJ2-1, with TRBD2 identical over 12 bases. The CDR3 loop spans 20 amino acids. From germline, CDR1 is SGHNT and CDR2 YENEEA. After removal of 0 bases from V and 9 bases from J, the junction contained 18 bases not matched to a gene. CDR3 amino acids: CASSLDARLAGAGFRSEQFF. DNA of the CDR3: TGTGCCAGCAGCTTAGATGCGCGACTAGCGGGAGCCGGATTCAGGAGTGAGCAGTTCTTC.

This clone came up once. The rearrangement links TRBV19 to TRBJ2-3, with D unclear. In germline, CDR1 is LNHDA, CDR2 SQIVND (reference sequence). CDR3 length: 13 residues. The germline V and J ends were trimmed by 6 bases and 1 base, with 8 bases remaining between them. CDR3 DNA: TGTGCCAGTAGACCTCCGGGCACAGATACGCAGTATTTT. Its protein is CASRPPGTDTQYF. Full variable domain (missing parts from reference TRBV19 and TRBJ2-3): DGGITQSPKYLFRKEGQNVTLSCEQNLNHDAMYWYRQDPGQGLRLIYYSQIVNDFQKGDIAEGYSVSREKKESFPLTVTSAQKNPTAFYLCASRPPGTDTQYFGPGTRLTVL.